This TCR beta chain was profiled in a study of blood T cell repertoires in COVID-19. The CDR3 length is 14 residues. Germline CDR1 is SGHVS and CDR2 is FQNEAQ. The junction had 4 bases not matched to a gene; V was cut back by 7 bases and J by 5 bases. This clone came up many times. Grouping used clinical history reported by participants in a survey and questionnaire. Profiling relied on immunoSEQ multiplex PCR, and the TCRdb table lists in-frame clones only, not all of them. Here the sample spans hundreds of thousands of clones, 80% being singletons. This chain links TRBV7-8 with TRBJ2-1, with 11 bases matching TRBD2. The sequence was obtained from a woman in her thirties or forties with acute COVID-19. Sequenced input: PBMCs or T cells enriched from blood (not recorded which). CDR3 nucleotides: TGTGCCAGCACCCAACTAGCGGGGGACAATGAGCAGTTCTTC. Translated, it gives CASTQLAGDNEQFF. The full variable domain, its missing parts supplied by reference TRBV7-8 and TRBJ2-1, is GAGVSQSPRYKVAKRGQDVALRCDPISGHVSLFWYQQALGQGPEFLTYFQNEAQLDKSGLPSDRFFAERPEGSVSTLKIQRTQQEDSAVYLCASTQLAGDNEQFFGPGTRLTVL.